A single sample gave rise to the 10 T cell receptor beta chains below, sequenced in a study of CD8+CD57+ T cells in acquired aplastic anemia. Researchers used genomic DNA as the template to profile TCR beta VDJ and CDR3. Using its own MiXCR run on the reads, TCRdb lists one record per CDR3 protein. The sample comprises around 430,000 distinct CDR3 sequences, under 40% of which are singletons, and 0.8% to 0.85% rests with the top ten. Sequencing was done on patients that had shown CD8+CD57+ cell expansion by flow cytometry. The sample comprised sorted CD4+, CD8+, or CD8+CD57+ T cells (not recorded which) from PBMCs. The receptors stem from a human donor with aplastic anemia.

V and J are TRBV6-5 and TRBJ1-1; 7 bases line up with TRBD1. Losses at the gene ends were 2 bases for V and 0 bases for J; bases not matched to a gene: 0. Germline values: CDR1 MNHEY, CDR2 SVGAGI. The CDR3 runs 14 residues. This chain's CDR3 is CASSYDRVNTEAFF. CDR3 coding DNA: TGTGCCAGCAGTTACGACAGGGTGAACACTGAAGCTTTCTTT.

This clonotype showed up just a few times. This chain joins TRBV5-1 and TRBJ1-6; 8 bases agree with TRBD1. Germline lookup yields CDR1 SGHRS and CDR2 YFSETQ. V was pared by 4 bases and J by 8 bases, with 5 bases of the junction left unmatched. CDR3 length equals 14 residues. The CDR3 loop reads CASSPGQDYSPLHF. The CDR3 DNA reads as TGCGCCAGCAGCCCGGGACAGGATTATTCACCCCTCCACTTT.

This chain links TRBV11-2 with TRBJ2-1; possible D gene TRBD2, 5 bases. The CDR3 runs 16 residues. Germline values: CDR1 SGHAT, CDR2 FQNNGV. With 5 bases removed from V and 8 bases from J, the gap between germline ends came to 22 bases. CDR3 nucleotides: TGTGCCAGCAGCCCGCGCGACGTGACTACGAATGATGAGCAGTTCTTC. It translates to CASSPRDVTTNDEQFF.

There are many counts of this clonotype. V usage is TRBV10-3 and J usage is TRBJ2-3; 8 nucleotides agree with TRBD1. V dropped 6 bases and J dropped 2; count of bases not matched to a gene: 7. The CDR3 length is 15 residues. Germline CDR1 ENHRY, CDR2 SYGVKD. The CDR3 loop reads CAIRPGQEFTDTQYF. As DNA, the CDR3 is TGTGCCATCAGGCCGGGACAGGAGTTCACAGATACGCAGTATTTT.

This clonotype has ten or more counts. The chain carries TRBV20-1 and TRBJ2-7; D uncertain. This CDR3 contains 13 residues. V lost 3 bases, J lost 6 bases, and 15 bases lay in between. Germline lookup yields CDR1 DFQATT and CDR2 SNEGSKA (reference sequence). The CDR3 DNA is TGCAGTGCTAGGATCTACGCGTCGGTCGAGCAGTACTTC. Translation gives CSARIYASVEQYF.

In its sample, this clonotype was seen many times. The genes are TRBV19 and TRBJ1-5; 7 nucleotides line up with TRBD1. The CDR3 consists of 13 residues. V trimming: 10 bases; J trimming: 3 bases; junction bases outside the gene matches: 6. Per germline, CDR1 LNHDA and CDR2 SQIVND (reference sequence). The CDR3 DNA is TGTGCCACCGGTGACAGGGACAATCAGCCCCAGCATTTT. Protein sequence: CATGDRDNQPQHF.

The chain recombines TRBV20-1 with TRBJ1-3; 10 bases are shared with TRBD1. Trimming at V came to 0 bases and at J to 2 bases, leaving 4 bases not matched to a gene. Per germline, CDR1 DFQATT and CDR2 SNEGSKA (reference sequence). The CDR3 has 16 residues. In nucleotides, the CDR3 is TGCAGTGCTAGAGATCGGGGACAGGGGCCTGGAAACACCATATATTTT. Translating gives CSARDRGQGPGNTIYF.

This clonotype came up many times. This rearrangement joins TRBV9 to TRBJ1-6, with TRBD1 matching over 8 bases. The germline V gene encodes CDR1 SGDLS and CDR2 YYNGEE. Trimming took 3 bases from V and 7 from J; bases not matched to a gene: 6. This CDR3 contains 15 residues. The CDR3 reads CASSDDRGPNSPLHF. The CDR3 DNA is TGTGCCAGCAGCGACGACAGGGGACCGAATTCACCCCTCCACTTT. The complete variable domain, with remaining parts taken from reference TRBV9 and TRBJ1-6, reads DSGVTQTPKHLITATGQRVTLRCSPRSGDLSVYWYQQSLDQGLQFLIQYYNGEERAKGNILERFSAQQFPDLHSELNLSSLELGDSALYFCASSDDRGPNSPLHFGNGTRLTVT.

Ten or more counts support this clonotype. The chain is built from TRBV24-1 and TRBJ2-1; 8 nucleotides line up with TRBD1. With V trimmed by 3 bases and J by 2 bases, 8 bases remained unmatched. The CDR3 length is 17 residues. The germline V gene has CDR1 KGHDR and CDR2 SFDVKD. This CDR3 is CATSDTTGGVPYNEQFF. CDR3 bases: TGTGCCACCAGTGATACAACAGGGGGAGTTCCCTACAATGAGCAGTTCTTC.

This chain links TRBV30 with TRBJ1-3, with TRBD1 matching 7 bases. V lost 1 base and J lost 2; bases outside the gene matches: 8. Looked up from germline, CDR1 is GTSNPN and CDR2 is SVGIG (reference sequence). This CDR3 comprises 16 residues. CDR3 residues: CAWSARDRAAGNTIYF. CDR3 nucleotide sequence: TGTGCCTGGAGTGCTCGGGACAGAGCAGCTGGAAACACCATATATTTT.